One and the same sample provided the 21 T cell receptor beta chains below, sequenced in a study of cytomegalovirus exposure and HLA in healthy donors (dated by TCRdb to about 2017). The library came from the immunoSEQ multiplex PCR assay. For the multiplex PCR, a mixture combining 60 forward primers for TCR Vbeta segments and 13 reverse primers for TCR Jbeta segments was used. Here the immuneACCESS table is served through TCRdb, limited to in-frame sequences with V and J called. Missing clones are a known gap in these copies; in checked studies unresolved V genes cover under half, and the rest lacks a known reason. Across this sample there are over 50,000 clones, with around 90% seen only once. The ten most abundant clones make up roughly 1.6% of the sample. Sequenced material: PBMCs. These receptor sequences come from a man aged 25-40 years in good health and CMV-seropositive.

This clone showed up just once. This chain connects TRBV7-2 to TRBJ2-7; the match to TRBD2 covers 11 bases. V dropped 3 bases and J dropped 6; count of bases not matched to a gene: 4. Per the germline V gene, CDR1 is SGHTA and CDR2 is FQGNSA. The CDR3 length is 14 residues. The CDR3 loop reads CASSFSGRASEQYF. The DNA for the CDR3 is TGTGCCAGCAGCTTTAGCGGGAGGGCCTCCGAGCAGTACTTC.

In DNA, the CDR3 is TGTGCCAGCAGTTCCAGGACAGGGGGCGAAAATCAGCCCCAGCATTTT. This sequence encodes CASSSRTGGENQPQHF. This chain links TRBV28 with TRBJ1-5; 11 positions match TRBD1. Germline lookup yields CDR1 MDHEN and CDR2 SYDVKM. The CDR3 runs to 16 residues. V gave up 4 bases and J gave up 4 bases; unmatched junction bases: 6.

This rearrangement joins TRBV13 to TRBJ2-7; 10 positions agree with TRBD2. CDR1 PRHDT and CDR2 FYEKMQ come from the germline V gene (reference sequence). The CDR3 length is 17 residues. V trimming: 3 bases; J trimming: 2 bases; junction bases outside the gene matches: 10. Here the CDR3 reads CASSFRASGSDPYEQYF. In nucleotides, the CDR3 is TGTGCCAGCAGCTTTAGGGCTAGCGGGAGTGATCCCTACGAGCAGTACTTC.

The chain uses TRBV29-1 and TRBJ2-4, with D perhaps TRBD2 (7 bases). The CDR3 has 14 residues. Germline loops: CDR1 SQVTM, CDR2 ANQGSEA. V lost 7 bases, J lost 4 bases, and 17 bases lay in between. The CDR3 coding sequence is TGCAGCGCCGAGGGAGGGACACGGAAAAACATTCAGTACTTC. It specifies CSAEGGTRKNIQYF.

In this sample, this clone turned up a few times. A read error may account for a junction end that differs from germline. V usage is TRBV7-7 and J usage is TRBJ2-3; D gene uncertain. Germline V gives CDR1 SSHAT, CDR2 FNYEAQ (reference sequence). The CDR3 spans 14 residues. The CDR3 region is CASSLGPRADTQYF. The CDR3 region has the DNA TGTGCTAGCAGCTTAGGTCCGCGAGCGGATACGCAGTATTTT. The full variable domain, in which reference TRBV7-7 and TRBJ2-3 provide the parts outside the CDR3, is GAGVSQSPRYKVTKRGQDVTLRCDPISSHATLYWYQQALGQGPEFLTYFNYEAQPDKSGLPSDRFSAERPEGSISTLTIQRTEQRDSAMYRCASSLGPRADTQYFGPGTRLTVL.

The genes are TRBV7-2 and TRBJ2-2; 12 positions agree with TRBD2. Unmatched junction bases numbered 14, after V lost 5 bases and J lost 10 bases. Germline CDR1 reads SGHTA; CDR2 reads FQGNSA. This CDR3 contains 17 residues. CDR3: CASSLGLAGPRGEELFF. The CDR3, as DNA: TGTGCCAGCAGCCTCGGACTAGCGGGACCGCGCGGCGAGGAGCTGTTTTTT.

This clone came up once. The chain employs TRBV19 and TRBJ1-1; D gene unclear. Germline CDR1 reads LNHDA; CDR2 reads SQIVND (reference sequence). The CDR3 totals 14 residues. V was shortened by 1 base and J by 0 bases, with 6 bases between the two germline ends. For the CDR3, the DNA is TGTGCCAGTAGTATAGGGCGGTTGAACACTGAAGCTTTCTTT. Amino acid sequence: CASSIGRLNTEAFF.

Comment on this clone: The junction shows a germline mismatch at one end, possibly a read error. The chain joins TRBV10-3 to TRBJ2-7; weak D call: TRBD2 (6 bases). The CDR3 has 14 residues. CDR1 and CDR2 from the germline V gene are ENHRY and SYGVKD. CDR3 region: CAISQSGRTNEQYF. CDR3 DNA: TGTGCCATCAGTCAGTCGGGACGGACTAACGAGCAGTACTTC.

This sequence joins TRBV19 and TRBJ1-3; D uncertain. V lost 4 bases and J lost 2, with 12 bases in between. CDR3 length equals 15 residues. The germline V gene has CDR1 LNHDA and CDR2 SQIVND (reference sequence). The CDR3, as DNA: TGTGCCAGTAGTAGCTCCTTTGAGGCTGGAAACACCATATATTTT. It translates to CASSSSFEAGNTIYF.

The rearrangement joins TRBV27 to TRBJ2-7; 7 bases fit TRBD1. The CDR3 loop spans 15 amino acids. Germline V gives CDR1 MNHEY, CDR2 SMNVEV (reference sequence). The ends lost 5 bases at V and 6 bases at J; junction bases unmatched: 13. The CDR3 sequence is CASSPRQGSLSEQYF. The CDR3 DNA reads as TGTGCCAGCAGTCCCCGACAGGGTTCGTTATCCGAGCAGTACTTC.

This clone was observed a handful of times. The V gene is TRBV6-6, the J gene TRBJ2-7; 11 bases line up with TRBD2. J lost 3 bases, V lost 6 bases, and 7 bases had no gene match. Per germline, CDR1 MNHNY and CDR2 SVGAGI (reference sequence). The CDR3 sequence is 15 residues long. The CDR3 nucleotides read TGTGCCAGCAGGGAACAAGGACTAGCGGGCTACGAGCAGTACTTC. Its translation is CASREQGLAGYEQYF.

This chain uses TRBV7-9 with TRBJ1-1, with TRBD1 matching over 8 bases. The CDR3 has 13 residues. From germline, CDR1 is SEHNR and CDR2 FQNEAQ (reference sequence). The V gene end was trimmed by 5 bases and the J gene end by 6 bases; junction bases not matched to a gene: 5. CDR3 protein: CASSRTGGAEAFF. In DNA form, the CDR3 reads TGTGCCAGCAGCCGTACAGGGGGGGCTGAAGCTTTCTTT.

V is TRBV10-1 and J is TRBJ2-3; TRBD2 matches 7 bases. The CDR3 sequence is 14 residues long. V shed 8 bases, J shed 2 bases, and the junction held 7 bases outside the gene matches. Germline V gives CDR1 WNHNN, CDR2 SYGVQD (reference sequence). CDR3 sequence (DNA): TGCGCCAGCTCATTCAGCGGGGTCACAGATACGCAGTATTTT. As protein: CASSFSGVTDTQYF.

The chain carries TRBV6-5 and TRBJ2-3, with 7 bases aligning to TRBD1. The germline V gene has CDR1 MNHEY and CDR2 SVGAGI. The length of the CDR3 is 15 residues. Germline trimming cut 5 bases from V and 2 bases from J; bases unmatched to any gene: 7. In DNA form, the CDR3 reads TGTGCCAGCAGTACAGGGGCCGTGCACACAGATACGCAGTATTTT. Translation: CASSTGAVHTDTQYF.

The chain employs TRBV5-5 and TRBJ1-4, with TRBD1 matching 8 bases. Germline V lookup: CDR1 SGHKS, CDR2 YYEKEE (reference sequence). Trimming cost V 4 bases and J 6 bases; bases outside gene matches: 17. This CDR3 region has 18 residues. The CDR3 reads CASSPFWDRKVVHEKLFF. The CDR3 DNA is TGTGCCAGCAGCCCCTTTTGGGACAGGAAGGTAGTTCATGAAAAACTGTTTTTT.

This chain joins TRBV9 and TRBJ2-7; D possibly corresponds to TRBD1 (6 bases). Trimming left V 2 bases short and J 0 bases short, with 18 bases between. CDR3 length: 17 residues. In germline, CDR1 is SGDLS, CDR2 YYNGEE. CDR3 protein: CASSVRPDSPSSYEQYF. DNA of the CDR3: TGTGCCAGCAGCGTCCGCCCGGACAGTCCGAGCTCCTACGAGCAGTACTTC.

The chain couples TRBV27 to TRBJ1-5; D is unresolved. V was trimmed by 3 bases and J by 0 bases, leaving 12 bases between them. The CDR3 covers 16 residues. Germline-derived CDR1 and CDR2 are MNHEY and SMNVEV (reference sequence). Here the CDR3 DNA reads TGTGCCAGCAGTTTGTTTTCGGGGAGTAGCAATCAGCCCCAGCATTTT. It yields the protein CASSLFSGSSNQPQHF.

The chain is built from TRBV4-3 and TRBJ2-5, with 15 bases fitting TRBD2. This CDR3 is built from 19 residues. The V segment lost 1 base and the J segment 5 bases; nucleotides outside the gene matches: 11. Looked up from germline, CDR1 is LGHNA and CDR2 is YSLEER. The CDR3 region is CASSQALGTSGRRGETQYF. The CDR3, as DNA: TGCGCCAGCAGCCAAGCCCTTGGGACTAGCGGGAGGAGGGGGGAGACCCAGTACTTC.

The chain employs TRBV6-7 and TRBJ1-6; TRBD1 might be the D (6 bases). TRBV6-7 is placed among ORFs of uncertain function. The CDR3 has 16 residues. The V end lost 4 bases, the J end lost 9 bases, and 19 bases lay between the germline ends. The DNA of the CDR3 is TGTGCCAGCAGTTCTGGGGCCTCAGGGGAGTCTTCACCCCTCCACTTT. Translation: CASSSGASGESSPLHF.

This clone has only one observation. The V call is TRBV23-1, the J call TRBJ2-1; D is perhaps TRBD2 (5 bases). TRBV23-1 qualifies as an ORF whose function is uncertain. V was pared by 3 bases and J by 0 bases, with 30 bases between. This CDR3 comprises 22 residues. The CDR3 coding sequence is TGCGCCAGCAGTCACCCTACAAAATCACGAGGGAAAGCGGAATCCTCCTACAATGAGCAGTTCTTC. Translating it yields CASSHPTKSRGKAESSYNEQFF.

The chain is built from TRBV2 and TRBJ1-1; D gene unclear. V was clipped by 6 bases and J by 5 bases, with 16 bases between them. CDR1 and CDR2 (germline): SNHLY, FYNNEI. The CDR3 is 14 residues long. The chain's CDR3 is CASRSELLKTEAFF. CDR3 DNA: TGTGCCAGCAGGTCTGAGCTTTTAAAGACTGAAGCTTTCTTT. Full variable domain (rest looked up from reference TRBV2 and TRBJ1-1): EPEVTQTPSHQVTQMGQEVILRCVPISNHLYFYWYRQILGQKVEFLVSFYNNEISEKSEIFDDQFSVERPDGSNFTLKIRSTKLEDSAMYFCASRSELLKTEAFFGQGTRLTVV.